The 16 T cell receptor beta chains below were found in one sample sequenced in a study of identical twins. TCRdb reanalysed the 5' RACE reads using MiXCR and keeps one entry per CDR3 protein. The sample yields approximately 190,000 distinct CDR3 sequences, around 15% seen once. This sample also belongs to another study, concerning T cells expressing NK-cell markers.

The sequenced material came from CD8+ T cells sorted from blood. All receptors derive from a woman aged 18-35 years in good health.

The V and J genes are TRBV5-6 and TRBJ2-1; 10 bases are shared with TRBD1. The CDR3 sequence is 15 residues long. Germline lookup yields CDR1 SGHDT and CDR2 YYEEEE. The ends lost 3 bases at V and 3 bases at J; junction bases unmatched: 3. CDR3 amino acids: CASSYGTGVYNEQFF. The CDR3 nucleotides read TGTGCCAGCAGCTACGGGACAGGGGTCTACAATGAGCAGTTCTTC.

V gene TRBV30 combines with J gene TRBJ2-3, with D perhaps TRBD1 (5 bases). From germline, CDR1 is GTSNPN and CDR2 SVGIG (reference sequence). The V end lost 8 bases, the J end lost 5 bases, and 14 bases lay between the germline ends. The CDR3 is 12 residues long. Here the CDR3 reads CAGTGVRDTQYF. The CDR3 bases are TGTGCCGGAACAGGAGTAAGAGATACGCAGTATTTT.

The CDR3 DNA is TGTGCCAGCAGCTTTATCAGCGCCGTGGGGGAGCTGTTTTTT. Translated: CASSFISAVGELFF. The J gene is TRBJ2-2, the V gene TRBV7-9; unclear D gene. Trimming removed 3 bases at V and 8 bases at J, with 13 bases between. CDR3 length equals 14 residues. Germline V gene lookup returns CDR1 SEHNR and CDR2 FQNEAQ (reference sequence).

The gene calls are TRBV12-3 or TRBV12-4 and TRBJ2-3, with D tentatively TRBD2 (5 bases). With 8 bases removed from V and 7 bases from J, the gap between germline ends came to 13 bases. This CDR3 spans 12 amino acids. This chain's CDR3 is CASCVSGNTQYF. The CDR3 nucleotides are TGTGCCAGCTGCGTGAGCGGAAATACGCAGTATTTT.

A few counts support this clonotype. The chain combines TRBV6-1 with TRBJ2-1; D is uncertain. Trimming cost V 7 bases and J 2 bases, with 12 bases left between them. Germline V CDR1 and CDR2: MNHNS, SASEGT. This CDR3 has 14 amino acids. CDR3 in amino acids: CASKVTDTYNEQFF. The CDR3 coding sequence is TGTGCCAGCAAGGTGACGGATACCTACAATGAGCAGTTCTTC.

The gene calls are TRBV12-3 or TRBV12-4 and TRBJ2-5; the D gene is possibly TRBD2 (7 bases). The CDR3 is made up of 15 amino acids. Trimming cost V 5 bases and J 5 bases, with 18 bases left between them. CDR3 residues: CASSRSGGLGETQYF. The CDR3 DNA sequence: TGTGCCAGCAGTCGCTCCGGGGGGCTAGGGGAGACCCAGTACTTC.

As to this clonotype: A junction boundary mismatches the germline segment, possibly from a read error. DNA of the CDR3: TGCAGCGCTGAACCGGGACTAGCTAATGAGCAGTTCTTC. Translating gives CSAEPGLANEQFF. The gene calls are TRBV29-1 and TRBJ2-1; 9 bases are shared with TRBD2. The germline gives CDR1 SQVTM, CDR2 ANQGSEA. The CDR3 spans 13 residues.

This clonotype came up a few times. The J gene is TRBJ2-1, the V gene TRBV13; TRBD2 matches at 15 bases. CDR3 length equals 19 residues. Per the germline V gene, CDR1 is PRHDT and CDR2 is FYEKMQ (reference sequence). With 5 bases clipped from V and 7 bases from J, the junction kept 15 bases outside the gene matches. CDR3 in amino acids: CASSPHTGTSGGSRNEQFF. In DNA, the CDR3 is TGTGCCAGCAGCCCACATACCGGGACTAGCGGGGGGAGCAGAAATGAGCAGTTCTTC.

The rearrangement joins TRBV9 to TRBJ1-2; the D is unclear. Trimming shortened V by 0 bases and J by 1 base, and 13 bases separated the two germline ends. Germline CDR1 reads SGDLS; CDR2 reads YYNGEE. CDR3 length: 16 amino acids. CDR3 protein: CASSVAAGSNNYGYTF. CDR3 nucleotide sequence: TGTGCCAGCAGCGTAGCTGCAGGATCCAATAACTATGGCTACACCTTC. Filled out from reference TRBV9 and TRBJ1-2, the complete variable domain reads DSGVTQTPKHLITATGQRVTLRCSPRSGDLSVYWYQQSLDQGLQFLIQYYNGEERAKGNILERFSAQQFPDLHSELNLSSLELGDSALYFCASSVAAGSNNYGYTFGSGTRLTVV.

The sample holds a few counts of this clonotype. The chain combines TRBV11-2 with TRBJ1-4; no reliable D call. V lost 7 bases, J lost 10 bases, and 10 bases lay in between. Germline V gene lookup returns CDR1 SGHAT and CDR2 FQNNGV. The CDR3 extends over 11 amino acids. In DNA form, the CDR3 reads TGTGCCAGCAACCTCTCCGGAAAACTGTTTTTT. As protein: CASNLSGKLFF.

This clonotype was detected only a few times. V and J are TRBV5-5 and TRBJ2-7; D is ambiguous. Germline CDR1 SGHKS, CDR2 YYEKEE (reference sequence). This CDR3 comprises 15 residues. V lost 0 bases and J lost 2, with 12 bases in between. CDR3 region: CASSLGAGLAYEQYF. CDR3 nucleotides: TGTGCCAGCAGCTTGGGAGCTGGGTTAGCCTACGAGCAGTACTTC.

The rearrangement uses TRBV7-6 and TRBJ2-3; D might be TRBD1 (6 bases). The CDR3 covers 17 residues. Germline V CDR1 and CDR2: SGHVS, FNYEAQ. Trimming took off 5 bases at V and 0 bases at J, with 18 bases between the two ends. The CDR3 spells CASSTPRDTPSTDTQYF. In DNA, the CDR3 is TGTGCCAGCAGCACCCCACGGGACACTCCTAGCACAGATACGCAGTATTTT.

V gene TRBV4-3 combines with J gene TRBJ2-1; TRBD1 might be the D (6 bases). CDR1 LGHNA and CDR2 YSLEER come from the germline V gene. V was shortened by 0 bases and J by 3 bases, with 15 bases between the two germline ends. The CDR3 consists of 17 residues. The CDR3 region is CASSQDRRQGNYNEQFF. The DNA of the CDR3 is TGCGCCAGCAGCCAAGATAGACGGCAGGGGAACTACAATGAGCAGTTCTTC.

This clonotype was counted between two and nine times. The V gene is TRBV4-3, the J gene TRBJ2-7; D might be TRBD2 (6 bases). The CDR3 has 13 amino acids. Trimming took off 4 bases at V and 1 base at J, with 8 bases between the two ends. Per germline, CDR1 LGHNA and CDR2 YSLEER. The CDR3 reads CASSPAGSYEQYF. DNA of the CDR3: TGCGCCAGCAGCCCCGCGGGGTCCTACGAGCAGTACTTC.

The gene calls are TRBV7-9 and TRBJ2-7; 7 bases agree with TRBD2. Trimming took 4 bases from V and 5 from J; bases not matched to a gene: 11. Germline assignment: CDR1 SEHNR and CDR2 FQNEAQ (reference sequence). The CDR3 covers 15 residues. The DNA for the CDR3 is TGTGCCAGCAGCTCCGTAGCGGAACGGGGGGACGAGCAGTACTTC. This codes for CASSSVAERGDEQYF.

The sample holds a few counts of this clonotype. CDR3: CASSFSASGTYYEQYF. The CDR3 DNA is TGTGCCAGCAGTTTTTCGGCTAGCGGGACTTACTACGAGCAGTACTTC. The V gene is TRBV12-3 or TRBV12-4, the J gene TRBJ2-7; TRBD2 matches 9 bases. This CDR3 region has 16 residues. With 3 bases clipped from V and 3 bases from J, the junction kept 9 bases outside the gene matches.